A single count supports the clone carrying this T cell receptor (beta chain). Sequenced by immunoSEQ multiplex PCR; TCRdb stores in-frame clones only, minus some. Counted here are 200,000 to 300,000 clones, around 81% occurring once; the ten biggest clones make up over 5.5%. This entry comes from a study of blood T cell repertoires in COVID-19. The CDR3 consists of 15 residues. Germline V gene sequence: CDR1 ENHRY, CDR2 SYGVKD. The V end was cut by 2 bases, the J end by 6 bases, with 14 bases between. This chain joins TRBV10-3 and TRBJ2-1; D possibly corresponds to TRBD1 (6 bases). The sample was peripheral blood. The clonotype comes from a woman aged 60-75 years with active or convalescent COVID-19. CDR3 DNA: TGTGCCATCAGTGAGCAGGCACAGGGAACCAATGAGCAGTTCTTC. As protein: CAISEQAQGTNEQFF.